Listed below are T cell receptor beta chains from one sample, sequenced in a study of response to subunit inactivated influenza vaccine. TCRdb re-called the RT-PCR reads through MiXCR, storing one row per CDR3 protein. The data contain about 520,000 distinct CDR3 sequences, more than 7% of them singletons. Sequences were derived from PBMCs from blood, sampled 23 to 25 months after vaccination. Receptors originate from a man between 45 and 75 years old who received an inactivated influenza vaccine. The conserved cysteine and the conserved F or W are not part of the CDR3 here.

v_call,cdr3_aa
TRBV5-8,ASSLWVGGRAFDEQF
TRBV20-1,SAPDSLLGNEQF
TRBV6-2/TRBV6-3,ASSYGDRVLTDTQY
TRBV7-9,ASSLGGGHSYNEQF
TRBV20-1,SAASGRAYNEQF
TRBV4-1,ASSRLLSGASTDTQY
TRBV30,AWSVHEQY
TRBV3-1,ASSQDFWTSGGVDEQF
TRBV27,ASSFQTSGGTDTQY
TRBV9,ASSLGTGFNSPLH
TRBV7-2,ASSRMTSGGAFGTQY
TRBV6-1,ASSRTSGYEQY
TRBV7-2,ASSAQGAYTGELF
TRBV3-1,ASSQVYGLGYT
TRBV6-1,AHSGPRGEVDTQY
TRBV20-1,SARGPLNTGELF
TRBV20-1,SASSGAAELF
TRBV6-2/TRBV6-3,ASQGGGRSRETQY
TRBV7-9,ASSLSGRASEQF
TRBV11-2,ASSFRGQVNSPLH
TRBV29-1,SVEWGLNEQF
TRBV5-6,ASSWGQGDQPQH
TRBV15,ATSRVDSGNEQF
TRBV27,ASSFLLRSSGANVLT
TRBV11-2,ASSLEVDQPQH